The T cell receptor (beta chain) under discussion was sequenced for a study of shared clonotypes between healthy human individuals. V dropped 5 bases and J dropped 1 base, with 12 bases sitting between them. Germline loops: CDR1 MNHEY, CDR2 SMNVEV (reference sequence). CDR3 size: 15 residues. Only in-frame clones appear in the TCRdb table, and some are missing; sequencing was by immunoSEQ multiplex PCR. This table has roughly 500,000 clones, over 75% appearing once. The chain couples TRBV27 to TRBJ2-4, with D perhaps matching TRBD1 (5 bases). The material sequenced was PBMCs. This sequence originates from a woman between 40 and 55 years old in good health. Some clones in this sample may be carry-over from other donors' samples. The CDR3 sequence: CASSPRVVAKNIQYF. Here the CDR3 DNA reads TGTGCCAGCAGTCCCAGGGTGGTGGCCAAAAACATTCAGTACTTC.